These 30 T cell receptor beta chains were sequenced from one sample in a study of regulatory T cells in long-lasting Graves disease. The time point was: persistent/refractory GD, antithyroid drugs over 5 years with positive TRAb. The TCR library was made from RNA extracted from PBMCs. To make TCR beta libraries, researchers used iRepertoire HTBI primers and Arm-PCR of CDR3 regions. Using its own MiXCR run on the multiplex PCR reads, TCRdb lists one record per CDR3 protein. Of roughly 700,000 distinct CDR3 sequences in the sample, 25% to 35% were seen once. The sample in question was peripheral blood mononuclear cells (PBMCs), obtained when the disease was refractory, from a patient treated with antithyroid drugs. The receptors were sampled from a female donor with Graves disease.

CDR3 bases: TGCGCCAGCAGAACCAGGGAAGGGGACACTGAAGCTTTCTTT. Its translation: CASRTREGDTEAFF. V is TRBV5-1 and J is TRBJ1-1; TRBD1 is a possible D gene (5 bases). This CDR3 is built from 14 residues. V was shortened by 5 bases and J by 3 bases, with 14 bases between the two germline ends. Germline assignment: CDR1 SGHRS and CDR2 YFSETQ.

This clonotype came up many times. This rearrangement joins TRBV2 to TRBJ1-5; D unclear. V gave up 6 bases and J gave up 6 bases, with 12 bases separating them. The germline CDR1 and CDR2 sequences are SNHLY and FYNNEI. CDR3 length: 13 amino acids. The CDR3 DNA sequence: TGTGCCAGCAGGGGAGGATCGGGTCAGCCCCAGCATTTT. Its protein product is CASRGGSGQPQHF.

Ten or more counts support this clonotype. This chain's CDR3 is CASSGRANYGYTF. CDR3 DNA sequence: TGTGCCAGCAGTGGCAGGGCTAACTATGGCTACACCTTC. The V call is TRBV19, the J call TRBJ1-2; D perhaps matches TRBD1 (5 bases). The germline V gene has CDR1 LNHDA and CDR2 SQIVND (reference sequence). V gave up 9 bases and J gave up 0 bases, with 11 bases separating them. The CDR3 length is 13 residues. Combining the CDR3 with reference TRBV19 and TRBJ1-2 gives the whole variable domain DGGITQSPKYLFRKEGQNVTLSCEQNLNHDAMYWYRQDPGQGLRLIYYSQIVNDFQKGDIAEGYSVSREKKESFPLTVTSAQKNPTAFYLCASSGRANYGYTFGSGTRLTVV.

The V and J genes are TRBV4-1 and TRBJ2-6; 10 bases map to TRBD1. V was clipped by 0 bases and J by 1 base; unmatched bases: 0. Germline V gene lookup returns CDR1 MGHRA and CDR2 YSYEKL. The CDR3 consists of 17 residues. CDR3: CASSQEGQGSGANVLTF. As DNA, the CDR3 is TGCGCCAGCAGCCAAGAGGGACAGGGGTCTGGGGCCAACGTCCTGACTTTC.

This clonotype was counted ten times or more. The chain carries TRBV3-1 and TRBJ2-7; 7 nucleotides agree with TRBD1. V was pared by 4 bases and J by 1 base, with 4 bases of the junction left unmatched. CDR3 size: 14 residues. Germline V gene sequence: CDR1 LGHDT, CDR2 YNNKEL (reference sequence). The CDR3 region is CASSRDSLSYEQYF. CDR3 DNA sequence: TGTGCCAGCAGCCGGGACAGCCTTTCCTACGAGCAGTACTTC.

This clonotype has a handful of counts. This chain connects TRBV7-9 to TRBJ2-5; tentatively, D is TRBD1 or TRBD2 (6 bases each). This CDR3 spans 14 amino acids. Trimming removed 5 bases from V and 5 bases from J, with 15 bases in between. CDR1 SEHNR and CDR2 FQNEAQ come from the germline V gene (reference sequence). CDR3 amino acids: CASSPEQGRETQYF. The CDR3 bases are TGTGCCAGCAGCCCCGAGCAGGGGAGGGAGACCCAGTACTTC.

The chain recombines TRBV10-2 with TRBJ1-2, with D maybe TRBD1 (5 bases). The CDR3 runs 15 residues. Germline lookup yields CDR1 WSHSY and CDR2 SAAADI. Trimming pared 6 bases from V and 3 bases from J, leaving 17 bases between. The CDR3: CASSLRDPGDYGYTF. CDR3 DNA sequence: TGCGCCAGCAGCCTCCGGGACCCGGGCGACTATGGCTACACCTTC.

The chain couples TRBV28 to TRBJ1-2, with D perhaps TRBD1 (5 bases). Trimming pared 1 base from V and 5 bases from J, leaving 14 bases between. From germline, CDR1 is MDHEN and CDR2 SYDVKM. This CDR3 has 15 amino acids. Here the CDR3 reads CASSLSTPRQYGYTF. Here the CDR3 DNA reads TGTGCCAGCAGTTTATCCACCCCTAGACAGTATGGCTACACCTTC.

The CDR3 protein is CSVRGGQLSSYNEQFF. DNA for the CDR3: TGCAGCGTGAGGGGTGGACAGTTGAGCTCCTACAATGAGCAGTTCTTC. The chain uses TRBV29-1 and TRBJ2-1; maybe TRBD1 (6 bases). The germline gives CDR1 SQVTM, CDR2 ANQGSEA. The CDR3 consists of 16 residues. The V gene lost 6 bases and the J gene lost 0 bases, with 18 bases spanning the gap.

This clonotype was seen a single time. A far larger clone is one base from this, pointing to a likely read error. This chain uses TRBV27 with TRBJ1-1; D call uncertain. CDR1 and CDR2 from the germline V gene are MNHEY and SMNVEV (reference sequence). V was shortened by 5 bases and J by 1 base, with 11 bases between the two germline ends. This CDR3 spans 14 amino acids. CDR3 sequence reads: CASSNQGPNTEAFF. The CDR3 region has the DNA TGTGCCAGCAGTAACCAAGGGCCGAACACTGAAGCTTTCTTT.

The chain's CDR3 is CASSPTSGTYNEQFF. In DNA, the CDR3 is TGCGCCAGCAGCCCGACTAGCGGGACTTACAATGAGCAGTTCTTC. This chain joins TRBV5-1 and TRBJ2-1; 11 bases are shared with TRBD2. The CDR3 runs 15 residues. CDR1 is SGHRS and CDR2 is YFSETQ in the germline V gene. The V segment lost 4 bases and the J segment 4 bases; nucleotides outside the gene matches: 4.

The chain joins TRBV5-6 to TRBJ1-1; D not resolved. The CDR3 runs to 13 residues. CDR1 and CDR2 (germline): SGHDT, YYEEEE. V gave up 0 bases and J gave up 3 bases, with 6 bases separating them. The DNA of the CDR3 is TGTGCCAGCAGCTTGGCCCCGGACACTGAAGCTTTCTTT. Translated, it gives CASSLAPDTEAFF.

This rearrangement joins TRBV30 to TRBJ2-7; possibly TRBD1 or TRBD2 for D (7 bases each). The CDR3 contains 14 residues. CDR1 is GTSNPN, CDR2 SVGIG, per germline (reference sequence). Between the trimmed V and J ends, which lost 2 bases and 2 bases, there was a span of 13 bases. The CDR3 loop is CAWSWGGGTYEQYF. In DNA form, the CDR3 reads TGTGCCTGGAGTTGGGGAGGGGGCACCTACGAGCAGTACTTC.

This clonotype showed up many times. The chain has TRBV2 and TRBJ1-1; TRBD1 is a possible D gene (6 bases). The germline CDR1 and CDR2 sequences are SNHLY and FYNNEI. The V end was cut by 7 bases, the J end by 1 base, with 13 bases between. The length of the CDR3 is 14 residues. CDR3 loop: CASILQTGNTEAFF. The CDR3 DNA follows: TGTGCCAGCATATTACAGACAGGGAACACTGAAGCTTTCTTT.

A remark on this clonotype: Since a much larger clone is just one base distant, this may be a read error. The J gene is TRBJ2-5, the V gene TRBV2; D is possibly TRBD2 (6 bases). Deletions cut 1 base from V and 9 bases from J, with 18 bases between. This CDR3 contains 15 residues. CDR1 and CDR2 from the germline V gene are SNHLY and FYNNEI. The CDR3 region is CASSEERRVGEAQYF. CDR3 in DNA: TGTGCCAGCAGTGAAGAGAGGAGGGTGGGGGAGGCCCAGTACTTC.

This clonotype was counted only a few times. The V gene is TRBV6-1, the J gene TRBJ2-7, with 7 bases identical to TRBD1. After removal of 4 bases from V and 4 bases from J, the junction contained 7 bases not matched to a gene. Looked up from germline, CDR1 is MNHNS and CDR2 is SASEGT. CDR3 length: 14 amino acids. The CDR3 region has the DNA TGTGCCAGCAGTGGAATGACAGGGACGTACGAGCAGTACTTC. It codes for CASSGMTGTYEQYF.

There are a few counts of this clonotype. The rearrangement joins TRBV6-5 to TRBJ1-5; D is unclear. Germline CDR1 reads MNHEY; CDR2 reads SVGAGI. Deletions cut 0 bases from V and 5 bases from J, with 5 bases between. CDR3 size: 13 residues. The CDR3 loop reads CASSYSQDQPQHF. Here the CDR3 DNA reads TGTGCCAGCAGTTACTCCCAGGATCAGCCCCAGCATTTT.

CDR3 region: CSVEDFPQRTEAFF. DNA of the CDR3: TGCAGCGTTGAAGACTTCCCACAGCGAACGGAAGCTTTCTTT. The chain combines TRBV29-1 with TRBJ1-1, with no clear D. The V end lost 0 bases, the J end lost 8 bases, and 16 bases lay between the germline ends. The CDR3 loop spans 14 amino acids. CDR1 is SQVTM and CDR2 is ANQGSEA in the germline V gene. Together with reference TRBV29-1 and TRBJ1-1, the CDR3 gives the full variable domain: SAVISQKPSRDICQRGTSLTIQCQVDSQVTMMFWYRQQPGQSLTLIATANQGSEATYESGFVIDKFPISRPNLTFSTLTVSNMSPEDSSIYLCSVEDFPQRTEAFFGQGTRLTVV.

V is TRBV19 and J is TRBJ1-2; D perhaps matches TRBD1 (5 bases). V was shortened by 5 bases and J by 4 bases, with 11 bases between the two germline ends. CDR3 length: 13 amino acids. The germline V gene has CDR1 LNHDA and CDR2 SQIVND (reference sequence). In DNA, the CDR3 is TGTGCCAGTAGTTCGGAGGGGCCCTATGGCTACACCTTC. Residues: CASSSEGPYGYTF.

This clonotype has a handful of counts. The chain recombines TRBV2 with TRBJ1-1, with D possibly matching TRBD1 (5 bases). Germline V gene lookup returns CDR1 SNHLY and CDR2 FYNNEI. V was trimmed by 6 bases and J by 1 base, leaving 9 bases between them. The CDR3 length is 13 residues. CDR3 DNA: TGTGCCAGCAGGGCGGGGCCGAACACTGAAGCTTTCTTT. Protein: CASRAGPNTEAFF.

This clonotype has ten or more counts. The V call is TRBV6-1, the J call TRBJ2-7, with D tentatively TRBD2 (6 bases). The CDR3 is 15 residues long. The germline V gene encodes CDR1 MNHNS and CDR2 SASEGT. Trimming cost V 6 bases and J 5 bases, with 20 bases left between them. CDR3 residues: CASRTGGISVHEQYF. The CDR3 DNA reads TGTGCCAGCAGAACTGGGGGGATTTCGGTCCACGAGCAGTACTTC.

The chain joins TRBV20-1 to TRBJ2-5; 10 nucleotides agree with TRBD2. V lost 0 bases to trimming and J lost 5 bases; unmatched junction nucleotides: 12. The CDR3 has 17 residues. Germline V lookup: CDR1 DFQATT, CDR2 SNEGSKA (reference sequence). This CDR3 is CSARDRVLAGVRETQYF. The CDR3 DNA reads TGCAGTGCTAGAGACAGGGTCCTAGCGGGAGTACGGGAGACCCAGTACTTC.

The V gene is TRBV25-1, the J gene TRBJ1-2, with D unclear. This CDR3 is 12 amino acids long. Germline V gives CDR1 MGHDK, CDR2 SYGVNS. Between the trimmed V and J ends, which lost 4 bases and 5 bases, there was a span of 8 bases. CDR3 loop: CASSAAIYGYTF. For the CDR3, the DNA is TGTGCCAGCAGTGCCGCCATTTATGGCTACACCTTC.

The rearrangement uses TRBV7-9 and TRBJ1-1; D gene uncertain. Germline V gene lookup returns CDR1 SEHNR and CDR2 FQNEAQ (reference sequence). Trimming shortened V by 5 bases and J by 0 bases, and 13 bases separated the two germline ends. The CDR3 totals 15 residues. The CDR3 DNA follows: TGTGCCAGCAGCCCCTCGAGAGCGATGAACACTGAAGCTTTCTTT. It translates to CASSPSRAMNTEAFF.

This clonotype was seen at least ten times. The chain links TRBV2 to TRBJ1-1, with D hard to call. The CDR3 runs 12 residues. V was clipped by 8 bases and J by 1 base, with 8 bases between them. Per the germline V gene, CDR1 is SNHLY and CDR2 is FYNNEI. The CDR3 DNA is TGTGCCAGCTTCGGCTGGAACACTGAAGCTTTCTTT. Amino acid sequence: CASFGWNTEAFF. The full variable domain, with the rest looked up from reference TRBV2 and TRBJ1-1, is EPEVTQTPSHQVTQMGQEVILRCVPISNHLYFYWYRQILGQKVEFLVSFYNNEISEKSEIFDDQFSVERPDGSNFTLKIRSTKLEDSAMYFCASFGWNTEAFFGQGTRLTVV.

The genes are TRBV7-9 and TRBJ1-1; D call uncertain. From germline, CDR1 is SEHNR and CDR2 FQNEAQ (reference sequence). The V end was cut by 2 bases, the J end by 3 bases, with 10 bases between. The length of the CDR3 is 14 residues. CDR3: CASSLRAKDTEAFF. CDR3 nucleotide sequence: TGTGCCAGCAGCTTACGCGCAAAGGACACTGAAGCTTTCTTT. The full variable domain, its missing parts supplied by reference TRBV7-9 and TRBJ1-1, is DTGVSQNPRHKITKRGQNVTFRCDPISEHNRLYWYRQTLGQGPEFLTYFQNEAQLEKSRLLSDRFSAERPKGSFSTLEIQRTEQGDSAMYLCASSLRAKDTEAFFGQGTRLTVV.

This clonotype has only a few counts. The chain uses TRBV5-1 and TRBJ1-1; TRBD1 might be the D (5 bases). CDR3 size: 17 residues. Germline V gives CDR1 SGHRS, CDR2 YFSETQ. Trimming removed 3 bases at V and 0 bases at J, with 18 bases between. As DNA, the CDR3 is TGCGCCAGCAGCTCCCCCGGCGGGACCCGACTGAACACTGAAGCTTTCTTT. This sequence encodes CASSSPGGTRLNTEAFF.

This clonotype was found a few times. The gene calls are TRBV12-3 or TRBV12-4 and TRBJ2-5, with 8 bases matching TRBD2. The CDR3 is made up of 18 amino acids. The trim removed 4 bases at V and 5 bases at J, leaving 18 bases unmatched. DNA for the CDR3: TGTGCCAGCAGTTCGGGGGGGGGATTTAGTTCGAGTTATGAGACCCAGTACTTC. This codes for CASSSGGGFSSSYETQYF.

Regarding this clonotype: A much larger clone sits a single nucleotide away, making a read error possible. V and J are TRBV6-1 and TRBJ1-1; D possibly corresponds to TRBD1 (6 bases). The CDR3 length is 12 residues. With 4 bases removed from V and 7 bases from J, the gap between germline ends came to 10 bases. CDR1 and CDR2 (germline): MNHNS, SASEGT. This CDR3 is CASSAGVGEAFF. CDR3 DNA: TGTGCCAGCAGTGCAGGGGTGGGTGAAGCTTTCTTT.

This clonotype turned up a few times. The chain combines TRBV6-1 with TRBJ1-5, with 8 bases matching TRBD1. The V gene end was trimmed by 7 bases and the J gene end by 2 bases; junction bases not matched to a gene: 10. The CDR3 is 16 residues long. Germline lookup yields CDR1 MNHNS and CDR2 SASEGT. CDR3 loop: CASIPLTGVGNQPQHF. CDR3 nucleotide sequence: TGTGCCAGCATCCCCTTGACAGGGGTTGGCAATCAGCCCCAGCATTTT.